This TCR beta chain was recorded in a study of regulatory T cells in long-lasting Graves disease. About the study: Newly diagnosed Graves' patients had under 3 months of antithyroid drugs.

The table lists this clonotype with many counts. Trimming shortened V by 4 bases and J by 6 bases, and 22 bases separated the two germline ends. Germline V gene lookup returns CDR1 DFQATT and CDR2 SNEGSKA (reference sequence). This CDR3 is built from 16 residues. Building the TCR beta libraries relied on iRepertoire HTBI primers, and CDR3 regions underwent Arm-PCR. MiXCR, applied by TCRdb to the multiplex PCR reads, yields one record per CDR3 protein. The sample includes approximately 470,000 distinct CDR3 sequences, 16% of them seen just once. Time point in this sample: newly diagnosed GD, antithyroid drugs for less than 3 months. From RNA extracted from PBMCs, the TCR library was made. In addition, the sample was reused for a study of T cells in Graves' hyperthyroidism and ophthalmopathy. That work states: The primer set for the first-round RT-PCR of the TCR CDR3 was HTBI.

The sample in question was peripheral blood mononuclear cells (PBMCs), obtained at new diagnosis, from a patient treated with antithyroid drugs. This TCR was sampled from a man in his forties with Graves disease. The rearrangement joins TRBV20-1 to TRBJ2-1; possible D gene TRBD2, 6 bases. CDR3 protein: CSATPFEGGRTNEQFF. The CDR3 region has the DNA TGCAGTGCTACCCCGTTCGAGGGAGGAAGGACCAATGAGCAGTTCTTC.